A single sample is the source of the 3 T cell receptor beta chains below, sequenced in a study of OX40 agonist ivuxolimab in advanced cancers. Data came from immunoSEQ multiplex PCR; TCRdb stores just in-frame clones and leaves some out. The sample has approximately 94,000 clones, approximately 90% seen once. The material sequenced was CD4+ or CD8+ T cells sorted from blood, taken in a trial of the OX40 agonist ivuxolimab. The receptors were gathered from an adult with an advanced solid tumor such as melanoma, head and neck, liver or kidney cancer.

The chain recombines TRBV6-5 with TRBJ1-5; 8 bases match TRBD1. The trim removed 0 bases at V and 7 bases at J, leaving 5 bases unmatched. Per germline, CDR1 MNHEY and CDR2 SVGAGI. The CDR3 length is 15 residues. For the CDR3, the DNA is TGTGCCAGCAGTTACTCGAACAGGGGGGGCCAGCCCCAGCATTTT. This gives the protein CASSYSNRGGQPQHF.

The chain employs TRBV18 and TRBJ2-1, with 8 bases that match TRBD2. J lost 7 bases, V lost 1 base, and 12 bases had no gene match. There are 17 residues in the CDR3. Germline loops: CDR1 KGHSH, CDR2 LQKENI. CDR3 nucleotide sequence: TGTGCCAGCTCACCACTTTTACGGGAGGGCCGGGGTAATGAGCAGTTCTTC. It encodes CASSPLLREGRGNEQFF.

This clone was seen a single time. This sequence joins TRBV10-3 and TRBJ2-3, with unresolved D. Between the trimmed V and J ends, which lost 3 bases and 0 bases, there was a span of 10 bases. CDR3 length equals 15 residues. Germline V lookup: CDR1 ENHRY, CDR2 SYGVKD. The CDR3 coding sequence is TGTGCCATCAGTGATGGACCGATTAGCACAGATACGCAGTATTTT. Its protein product is CAISDGPISTDTQYF.